The source of this T cell receptor beta chain is a study of regulatory T cells in long-lasting Graves disease. This clonotype was seen many times. What it binds is not known. Study-level points and caveats: The analysis examined peripheral blood only and excluded thyroid tissue.

Investigators prepared the TCR beta libraries by applying iRepertoire HTBI primers and Arm-PCR of CDR3 regions. TCRdb re-analysed the multiplex PCR reads in MiXCR, keeping a single row per CDR3 protein. This repertoire shows around 470,000 distinct CDR3 sequences, about 14% found once; its top ten account for roughly 15%. Indicated time point: newly diagnosed GD, antithyroid drugs for less than 3 months. Isolated PBMC RNA provided the starting material for the TCR library. This same sample was also taken into another study, of T cells in Graves' hyperthyroidism and ophthalmopathy.

The sample was peripheral blood mononuclear cells (PBMCs), taken at new diagnosis, from a patient treated with antithyroid drugs. The receptor was isolated from a woman between 45 and 60 years old with Graves disease.

CDR3 in DNA: TGTGCCAGCAGGGGACTAGCGGGACTTACAGATACGCAGTATTTT. It translates to CASRGLAGLTDTQYF. The J gene is TRBJ2-3, the V gene TRBV6-2 or TRBV6-3; 13 bases line up with TRBD2. There are 15 residues in the CDR3. Germline V gene lookup returns CDR1 MNHEY and CDR2 SVGEGT. Losses at the gene ends were 6 bases for V and 3 bases for J; bases not matched to a gene: 3.